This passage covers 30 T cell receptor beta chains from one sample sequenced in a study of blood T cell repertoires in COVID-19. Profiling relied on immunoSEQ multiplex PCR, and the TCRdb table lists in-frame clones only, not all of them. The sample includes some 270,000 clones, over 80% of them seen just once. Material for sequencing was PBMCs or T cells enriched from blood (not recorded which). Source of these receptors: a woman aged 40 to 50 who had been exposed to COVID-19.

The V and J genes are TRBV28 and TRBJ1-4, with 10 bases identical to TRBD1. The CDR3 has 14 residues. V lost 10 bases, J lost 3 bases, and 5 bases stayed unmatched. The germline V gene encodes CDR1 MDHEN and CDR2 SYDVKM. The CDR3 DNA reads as TGTGCCACCGAGACAGGGGGCCCTAATGAAAAACTGTTTTTT. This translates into CATETGGPNEKLFF.

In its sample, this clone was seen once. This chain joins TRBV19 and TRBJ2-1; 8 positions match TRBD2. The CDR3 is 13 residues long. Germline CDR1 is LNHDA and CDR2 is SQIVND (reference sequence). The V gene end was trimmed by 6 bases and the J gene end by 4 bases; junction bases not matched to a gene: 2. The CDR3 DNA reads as TGTGCCAGTAGCGGGGGGGCTTACAATGAGCAGTTCTTC. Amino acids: CASSGGAYNEQFF.

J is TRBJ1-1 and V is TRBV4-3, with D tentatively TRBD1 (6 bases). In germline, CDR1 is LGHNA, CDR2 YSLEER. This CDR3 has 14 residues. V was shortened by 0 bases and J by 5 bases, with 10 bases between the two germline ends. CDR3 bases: TGCGCCAGCAGCCAAGACAGGGGCTGGACTGAAGCTTTCTTT. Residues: CASSQDRGWTEAFF.

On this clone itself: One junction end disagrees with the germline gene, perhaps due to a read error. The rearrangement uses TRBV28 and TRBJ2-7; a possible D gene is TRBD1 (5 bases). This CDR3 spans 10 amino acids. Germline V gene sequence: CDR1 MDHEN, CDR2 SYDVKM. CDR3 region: CASSSDSTHF. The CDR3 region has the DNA TGTGCCAGCAGTTCTGACAGCACGCACTTC.

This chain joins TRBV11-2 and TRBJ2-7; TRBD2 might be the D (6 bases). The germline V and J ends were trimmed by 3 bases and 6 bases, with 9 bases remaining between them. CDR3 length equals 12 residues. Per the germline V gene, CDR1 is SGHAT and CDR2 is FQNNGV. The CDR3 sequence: CASSLAGGEQYF. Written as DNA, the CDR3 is TGTGCCAGCAGCTTGGCCGGGGGCGAGCAGTACTTC.

This CDR3 is CASSVPGQGSYEQYF. The CDR3 region has the DNA TGTGCCAGCAGTGTACCGGGACAGGGCTCCTACGAGCAGTACTTC. The chain couples TRBV28 to TRBJ2-7, with TRBD1 matching 9 bases. V lost 5 bases, J lost 0 bases, and 5 bases stayed unmatched. This CDR3 spans 15 amino acids. Germline CDR1 reads MDHEN; CDR2 reads SYDVKM.

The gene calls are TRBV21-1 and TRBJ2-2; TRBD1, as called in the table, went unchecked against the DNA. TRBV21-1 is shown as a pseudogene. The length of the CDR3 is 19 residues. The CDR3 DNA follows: TGTGCCAGCACCCTTAATCCGGACAGGCGGTTCTACTGTTCCGGGGAGCTGTTTTTT. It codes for CASTLNPDRRFYCSGELFF.

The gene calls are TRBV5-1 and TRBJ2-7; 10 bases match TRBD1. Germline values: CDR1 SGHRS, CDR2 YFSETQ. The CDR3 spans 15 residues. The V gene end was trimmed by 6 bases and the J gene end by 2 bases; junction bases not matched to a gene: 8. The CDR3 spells CASKRGQGTPYEQYF. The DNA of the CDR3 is TGCGCCAGCAAGAGGGGACAGGGGACCCCCTACGAGCAGTACTTC.

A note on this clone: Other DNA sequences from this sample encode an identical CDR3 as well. CDR3: CASSPTVTDTQYF. The CDR3 nucleotides are TGTGCCAGCAGCCCCACGGTCACAGATACGCAGTATTTT. The V gene is TRBV7-2, the J gene TRBJ2-3; unclear D gene. Germline V gives CDR1 SGHTA, CDR2 FQGNSA. CDR3 length equals 13 residues. V shed 5 bases and J shed 2 bases, with 8 bases lying between them.

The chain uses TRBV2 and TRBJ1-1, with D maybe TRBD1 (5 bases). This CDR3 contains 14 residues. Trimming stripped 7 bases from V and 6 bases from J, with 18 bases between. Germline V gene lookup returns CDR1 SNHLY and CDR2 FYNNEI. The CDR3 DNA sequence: TGTGCCAGCATCGAACGTGGACATTCTGCTGAAGCTTTCTTT. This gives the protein CASIERGHSAEAFF.

The CDR3 region has the DNA TGCAGTGCTAGAGTATCACCCCTCCACTTT. This translates into CSARVSPLHF. The genes are TRBV20-1 and TRBJ1-6; D gene unclear. This CDR3 is 10 amino acids long. Trimming removed 1 base from V and 10 bases from J, with 2 bases in between. CDR1 is DFQATT and CDR2 is SNEGSKA in the germline V gene (reference sequence).

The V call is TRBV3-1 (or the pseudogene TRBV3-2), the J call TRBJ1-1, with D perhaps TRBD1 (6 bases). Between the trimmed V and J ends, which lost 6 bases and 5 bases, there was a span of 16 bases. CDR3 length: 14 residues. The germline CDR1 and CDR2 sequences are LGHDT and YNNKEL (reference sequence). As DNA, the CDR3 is TGTGCCAGCAGGGGTAGGGGGATATGGACTGAAGCTTTCTTT. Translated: CASRGRGIWTEAFF.

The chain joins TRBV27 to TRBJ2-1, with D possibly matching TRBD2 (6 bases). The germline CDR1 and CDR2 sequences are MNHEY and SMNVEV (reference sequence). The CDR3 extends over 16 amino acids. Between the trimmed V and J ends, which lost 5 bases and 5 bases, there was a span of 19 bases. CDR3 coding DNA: TGTGCCAGCAGTCCCCGGGGTGCGCGGGGAAACAATGAGCAGTTCTTC. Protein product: CASSPRGARGNNEQFF.

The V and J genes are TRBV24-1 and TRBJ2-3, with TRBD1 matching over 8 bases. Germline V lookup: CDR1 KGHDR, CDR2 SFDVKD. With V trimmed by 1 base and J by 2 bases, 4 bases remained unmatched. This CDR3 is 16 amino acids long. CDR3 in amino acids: CATSDFRQGATDTQYF. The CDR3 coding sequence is TGTGCCACCAGTGATTTTCGTCAGGGGGCCACAGATACGCAGTATTTT.

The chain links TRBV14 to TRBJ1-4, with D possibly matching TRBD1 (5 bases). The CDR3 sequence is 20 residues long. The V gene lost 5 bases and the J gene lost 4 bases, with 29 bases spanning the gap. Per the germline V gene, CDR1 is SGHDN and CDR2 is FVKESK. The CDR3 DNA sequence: TGTGCCAGCAGCACGAGATCCCTCCAGCCATCGGGGGGTTATAATGAAAAACTGTTTTTT. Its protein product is CASSTRSLQPSGGYNEKLFF.

CDR3 loop: CASSLVIGEVMNTEAFF. The CDR3 DNA reads as TGCGCCAGCAGCTTGGTTATCGGGGAGGTAATGAACACTGAAGCTTTCTTT. The V call is TRBV5-1, the J call TRBJ1-1; no definite D call. This CDR3 has 17 residues. Germline loops: CDR1 SGHRS, CDR2 YFSETQ. V shed 0 bases and J shed 0 bases, with 15 bases lying between them.

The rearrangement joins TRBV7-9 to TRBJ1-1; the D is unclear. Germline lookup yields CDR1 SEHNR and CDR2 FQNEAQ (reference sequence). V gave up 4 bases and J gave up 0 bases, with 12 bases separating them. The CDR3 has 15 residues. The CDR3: CASSSIDKLNTEAFF. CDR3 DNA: TGTGCCAGCAGCTCGATCGACAAGTTGAACACTGAAGCTTTCTTT.

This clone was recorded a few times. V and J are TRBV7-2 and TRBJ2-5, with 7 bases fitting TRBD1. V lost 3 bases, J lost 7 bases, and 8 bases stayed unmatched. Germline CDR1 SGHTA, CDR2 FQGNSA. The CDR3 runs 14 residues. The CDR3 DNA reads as TGTGCCAGCAGCTTCGGACAGGTTGGCGGGACCCAGTACTTC. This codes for CASSFGQVGGTQYF.

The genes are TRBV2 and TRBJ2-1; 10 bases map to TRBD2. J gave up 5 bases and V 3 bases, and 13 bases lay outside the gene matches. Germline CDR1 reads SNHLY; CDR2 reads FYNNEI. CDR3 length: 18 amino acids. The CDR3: CASSDPFTGTSDNNEQFF. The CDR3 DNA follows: TGTGCCAGCAGTGACCCCTTCACCGGGACTAGCGACAACAATGAGCAGTTCTTC.

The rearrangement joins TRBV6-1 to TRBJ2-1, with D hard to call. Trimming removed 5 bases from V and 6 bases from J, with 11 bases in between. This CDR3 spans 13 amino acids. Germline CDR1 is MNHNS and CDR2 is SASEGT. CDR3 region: CASSTSNSNEQFF. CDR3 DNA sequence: TGTGCCAGCAGTACCTCTAACAGCAATGAGCAGTTCTTC.

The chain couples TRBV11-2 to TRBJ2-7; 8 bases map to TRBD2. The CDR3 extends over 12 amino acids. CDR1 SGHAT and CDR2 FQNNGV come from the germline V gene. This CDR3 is CASSLAGDERYV. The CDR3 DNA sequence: TGTGCCAGCAGTCTAGCGGGCGACGAGCGGTACGTC.

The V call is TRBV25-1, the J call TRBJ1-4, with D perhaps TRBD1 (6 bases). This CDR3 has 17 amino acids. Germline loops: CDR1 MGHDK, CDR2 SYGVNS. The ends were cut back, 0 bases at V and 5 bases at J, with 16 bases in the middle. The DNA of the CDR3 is TGTGCCAGCAGTGAATATTGGGCAGGCGGGGGCAATGAAAAACTGTTTTTT. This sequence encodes CASSEYWAGGGNEKLFF.

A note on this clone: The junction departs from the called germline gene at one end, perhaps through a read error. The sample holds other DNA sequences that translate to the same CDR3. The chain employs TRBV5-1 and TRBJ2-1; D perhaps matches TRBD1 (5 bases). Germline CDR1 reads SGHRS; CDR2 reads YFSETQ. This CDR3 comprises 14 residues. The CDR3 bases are TGTGCCAGCAGTTTAGGGGAATCCTACAATGAGCAGTTCTTC. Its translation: CASSLGESYNEQFF.

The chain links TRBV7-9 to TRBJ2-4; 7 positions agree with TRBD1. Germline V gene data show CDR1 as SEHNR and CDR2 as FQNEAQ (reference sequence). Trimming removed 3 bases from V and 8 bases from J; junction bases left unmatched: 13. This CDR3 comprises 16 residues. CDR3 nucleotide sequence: TGTGCCAGCAGCTTGATCCCAACAGGGGTGCGGGACATTCAGTACTTC. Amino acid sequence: CASSLIPTGVRDIQYF.

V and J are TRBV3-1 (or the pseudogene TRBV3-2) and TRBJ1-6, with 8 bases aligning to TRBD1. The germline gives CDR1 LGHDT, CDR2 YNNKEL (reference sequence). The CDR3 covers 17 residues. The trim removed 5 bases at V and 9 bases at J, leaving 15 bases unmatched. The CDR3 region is CASSTSGGAGYGSPLHF. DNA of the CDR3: TGTGCCAGCAGCACCTCAGGGGGCGCTGGGTATGGTTCACCCCTCCACTTT.

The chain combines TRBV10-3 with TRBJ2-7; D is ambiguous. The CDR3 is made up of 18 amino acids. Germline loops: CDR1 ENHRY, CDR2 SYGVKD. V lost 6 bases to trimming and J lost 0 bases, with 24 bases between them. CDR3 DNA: TGTGCCATCAGGATTTCTCCCGACTCGCCTATAGGCTCCTACGAGCAGTACGTC. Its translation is CAIRISPDSPIGSYEQYV.

The CDR3 nucleotides are TGCGCCAGCAGCTTGACCGGACTAGGTATCAATGAGCAGTTCTTC. It translates to CASSLTGLGINEQFF. This chain links TRBV5-1 with TRBJ2-1; 7 nucleotides line up with TRBD2. Germline CDR1 is SGHRS and CDR2 is YFSETQ. Trimming at V came to 1 base and at J to 6 bases, leaving 7 bases not matched to a gene. The CDR3 contains 15 residues.

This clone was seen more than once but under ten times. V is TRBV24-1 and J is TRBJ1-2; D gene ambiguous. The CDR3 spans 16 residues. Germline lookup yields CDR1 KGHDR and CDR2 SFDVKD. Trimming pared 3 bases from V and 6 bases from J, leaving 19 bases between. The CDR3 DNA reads TGTGCCACCAGTGATCCGAGGGTCCCCAGGCTCGATGGCTACACCTTC. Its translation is CATSDPRVPRLDGYTF.

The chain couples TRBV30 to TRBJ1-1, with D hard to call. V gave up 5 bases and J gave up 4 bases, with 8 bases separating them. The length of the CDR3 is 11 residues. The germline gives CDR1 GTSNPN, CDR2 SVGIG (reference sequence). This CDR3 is CAWAGSTEAFF. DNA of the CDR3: TGTGCCTGGGCGGGGAGCACTGAAGCTTTCTTT.

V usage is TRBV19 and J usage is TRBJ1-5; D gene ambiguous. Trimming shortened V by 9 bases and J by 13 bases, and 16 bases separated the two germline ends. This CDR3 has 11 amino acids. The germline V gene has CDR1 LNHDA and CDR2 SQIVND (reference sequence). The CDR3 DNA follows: TGTGCCAGCTCCTCCGAGGGCCCACAGCATTTT. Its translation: CASSSEGPQHF.